In its sample, the clone carrying this T cell receptor (beta chain) was seen a few times. As yet, its antigen is unknown. The data derive from a study of Tregs in tolerant kidney transplant recipients. General study findings and limits: Biological reproducibility was not directly addressed in this study.

Assay used: immunoSEQ multiplex PCR; TCRdb lists only in-frame clones, some missing. Counted here are roughly 69,000 clones, 70% to 90% occurring once; the ten biggest clones make up around 0.38%. Unstimulated regulatory T cells (CD4+CD25+CD127-), CD4+CD25- non-regulatory cells, CD4 and CD8 cells were FACS-sorted from thawed PBMCs. V lost 7 bases, J lost 3 bases, and 12 bases lay in between. The CDR3 covers 14 residues. The germline V gene encodes CDR1 SNHLY and CDR2 FYNNEI. V is TRBV2 and J is TRBJ2-2; tentative D call: TRBD1 (5 bases). The source is a human donor who received a combined kidney and bone marrow transplant. The sequencing used CD4+ T cells from blood, collected before the transplant. This chain's CDR3 is CASNQGRDTGELFF. CDR3 coding DNA: TGTGCCAGCAACCAGGGTAGAGACACCGGGGAGCTGTTTTTT.